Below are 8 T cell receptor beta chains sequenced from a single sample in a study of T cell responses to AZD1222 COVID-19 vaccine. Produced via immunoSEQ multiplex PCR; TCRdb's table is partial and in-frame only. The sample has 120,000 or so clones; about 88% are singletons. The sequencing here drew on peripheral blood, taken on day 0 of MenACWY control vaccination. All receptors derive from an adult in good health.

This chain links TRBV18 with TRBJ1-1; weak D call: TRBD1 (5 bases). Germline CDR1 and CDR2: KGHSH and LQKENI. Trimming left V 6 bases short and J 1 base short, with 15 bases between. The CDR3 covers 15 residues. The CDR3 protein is CASSILQAENTEAFF. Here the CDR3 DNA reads TGTGCCAGCTCCATTTTACAGGCGGAGAACACTGAAGCTTTCTTT.

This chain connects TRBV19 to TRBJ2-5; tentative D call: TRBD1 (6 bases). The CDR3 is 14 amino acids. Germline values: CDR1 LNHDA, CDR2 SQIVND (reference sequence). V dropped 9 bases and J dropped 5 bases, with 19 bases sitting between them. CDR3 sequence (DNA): TGTGCCAGGGTTAACCTACAGGGTCGGGAGACCCAGTACTTC. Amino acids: CARVNLQGRETQYF.

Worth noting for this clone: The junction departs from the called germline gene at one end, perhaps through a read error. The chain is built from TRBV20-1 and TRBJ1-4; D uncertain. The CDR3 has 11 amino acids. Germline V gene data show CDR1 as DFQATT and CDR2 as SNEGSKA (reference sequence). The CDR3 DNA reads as TGCAGTGCGAGAGAGGATGAAAAACTGTTTTTT. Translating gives CSAREDEKLFF.

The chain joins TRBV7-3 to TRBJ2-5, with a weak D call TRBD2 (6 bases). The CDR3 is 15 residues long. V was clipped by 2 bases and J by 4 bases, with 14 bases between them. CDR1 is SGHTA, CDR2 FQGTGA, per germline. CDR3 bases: TGTGCCAGCAGCTTACAGGGTGGGAGGTTAGAGACCCAGTACTTC. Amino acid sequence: CASSLQGGRLETQYF.

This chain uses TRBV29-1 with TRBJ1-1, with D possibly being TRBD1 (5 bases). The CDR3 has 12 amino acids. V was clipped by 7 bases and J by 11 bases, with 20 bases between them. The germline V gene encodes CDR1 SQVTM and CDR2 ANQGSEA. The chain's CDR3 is CSAGGGWSGAFF. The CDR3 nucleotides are TGCAGCGCCGGCGGGGGTTGGTCGGGGGCTTTCTTT.

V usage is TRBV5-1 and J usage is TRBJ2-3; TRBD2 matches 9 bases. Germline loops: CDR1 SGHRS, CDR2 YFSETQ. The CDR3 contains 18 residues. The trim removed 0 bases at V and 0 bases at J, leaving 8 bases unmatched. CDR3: CASSLDAGGKISTDTQYF. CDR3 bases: TGCGCCAGCAGCTTGGATGCGGGAGGGAAGATTAGCACAGATACGCAGTATTTT.

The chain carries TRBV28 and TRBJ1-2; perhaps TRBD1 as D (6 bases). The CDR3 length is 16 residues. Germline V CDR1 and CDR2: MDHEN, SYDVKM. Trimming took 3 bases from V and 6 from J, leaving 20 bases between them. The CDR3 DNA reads TGTGCCAGCAGTTTGTACGGACAGCCTTTTGTGGATGGCTACACCTTC. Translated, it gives CASSLYGQPFVDGYTF.

CDR3 in DNA: TGCGCCAGCAGCTTGGAAGCCACCTACGAGCAGTACTTC. It codes for CASSLEATYEQYF. The chain joins TRBV5-1 to TRBJ2-7; unclear D gene. The germline gives CDR1 SGHRS, CDR2 YFSETQ. V shed 0 bases and J shed 2 bases, with 6 bases lying between them. CDR3 length equals 13 residues.